A single sample is the source of the 20 T cell receptor beta chains below, sequenced in a study of T cells in Graves' hyperthyroidism and ophthalmopathy. Amplification yielded TCR beta CDR3 regions, with RNA transcripts as the source. The HTBI primer set drove a first-round RT-PCR of the TCR CDR3. TCRdb recomputed calls from the multiplex PCR reads with MiXCR, one row per CDR3 protein. The sample holds some 490,000 distinct CDR3 sequences; 15% to 20% are singletons and the top ten take approximately 30%. Sequenced: blood. The receptors shown here come from a woman between 25 and 40 years old with Graves' ophthalmopathy.

This clonotype was counted only a few times. V is TRBV7-8 and J is TRBJ1-3; D is unclear. Germline V gene lookup returns CDR1 SGHVS and CDR2 FQNEAQ. V lost 1 base, J lost 0 bases, and 13 bases lay in between. There are 17 residues in the CDR3. As DNA, the CDR3 is TGTGCCAGCAGCTTAGGAACTGGACCAAGCTCTGGAAACACCATATATTTT. It specifies CASSLGTGPSSGNTIYF.

A note on this clonotype: A much bigger clone sits one base away, suggesting this may be a read error. V is TRBV20-1 and J is TRBJ1-2; 7 bases line up with TRBD1. Germline CDR1 DFQATT, CDR2 SNEGSKA (reference sequence). CDR3 length equals 14 residues. As DNA, the CDR3 is TGCAGCGTGAGGGGGGGGACAGCTAACTATGGCTACACCTTC. Encoded protein: CSVRGGTANYGYTF.

This clonotype has a handful of counts. The V gene is TRBV2, the J gene TRBJ2-7, with D possibly matching TRBD2 (6 bases). The germline V and J ends were trimmed by 10 bases and 2 bases, with 15 bases remaining between them. This CDR3 has 13 residues. CDR1 SNHLY and CDR2 FYNNEI come from the germline V gene. CDR3 in DNA: TGTGCCACCAGCCGGGACTGGCCCTACGAGCAGTACTTC. Residues: CATSRDWPYEQYF.

This clonotype has just a few counts. The chain links TRBV6-2 or TRBV6-3 to TRBJ2-6; tentative D call: TRBD1 (5 bases). Trimming left V 7 bases short and J 3 bases short, with 7 bases between. Looked up from germline, CDR1 is MNHEY and CDR2 is SVGEGT. There are 13 residues in the CDR3. The CDR3 region has the DNA TGTGCCAGCAAGCAGGGTGGGGCCAACGTCCTGACTTTC. This sequence encodes CASKQGGANVLTF.

The rearrangement links TRBV20-1 to TRBJ2-7, with D possibly matching TRBD2 (6 bases). There are 16 residues in the CDR3. From germline, CDR1 is DFQATT and CDR2 SNEGSKA (reference sequence). V was trimmed by 4 bases and J by 4 bases, leaving 23 bases between them. The DNA for the CDR3 is TGCAGTGCTATCCCCTTAGCGGCAGTCAACCAGTACGAGCAGTACTTC. Translated: CSAIPLAAVNQYEQYF.

The V gene is TRBV7-2, the J gene TRBJ2-5, with TRBD2 as a possible D gene (6 bases). This CDR3 region has 16 residues. Germline loops: CDR1 SGHTA, CDR2 FQGNSA. Trimming stripped 2 bases from V and 5 bases from J, with 18 bases between. The CDR3 coding sequence is TGTGCCAGCAGCTTATGGGGCGGGACTGGGCGGGAGACCCAGTACTTC. It translates to CASSLWGGTGRETQYF.

This clonotype has just a few counts. The rearrangement joins TRBV28 to TRBJ2-2, with TRBD2 as a possible D gene (5 bases). This CDR3 region has 16 residues. The germline gives CDR1 MDHEN, CDR2 SYDVKM. The V end was cut by 2 bases, the J end by 2 bases, with 12 bases between. The CDR3 nucleotides are TGTGCCAGCAGTTTAACCGGACTGACCAACACCGGGGAGCTGTTTTTT. Amino acids: CASSLTGLTNTGELFF. Complete variable domain (other parts from reference TRBV28 and TRBJ2-2): DVKVTQSSRYLVKRTGEKVFLECVQDMDHENMFWYRQDPGLGLRLIYFSYDVKMKEKGDIPEGYSVSREKKERFSLILESASTNQTSMYLCASSLTGLTNTGELFFGEGSRLTVL.

This clonotype was picked up many times. This rearrangement joins TRBV6-1 to TRBJ2-2; D remains unclear. V dropped 1 base and J dropped 3 bases, with 3 bases sitting between them. CDR3 length: 13 residues. CDR1 is MNHNS, CDR2 SASEGT, per germline. The CDR3 region is CASSEGDTGELFF. The CDR3 coding sequence is TGTGCCAGCAGTGAAGGGGACACCGGGGAGCTGTTTTTT.

Ten or more counts support this clonotype. The chain is built from TRBV20-1 and TRBJ1-6, with D unresolved. The V gene lost 0 bases and the J gene lost 0 bases, with 9 bases spanning the gap. Germline lookup yields CDR1 DFQATT and CDR2 SNEGSKA (reference sequence). The CDR3 extends over 16 amino acids. CDR3 protein: CSARDRGSSYNSPLHF. The CDR3 nucleotides are TGCAGTGCTAGAGATCGGGGTAGCTCCTATAATTCACCCCTCCACTTT.

The rearrangement joins TRBV12-3 or TRBV12-4 to TRBJ1-2; D ambiguous. The CDR3 runs 14 residues. Trimming took 6 bases from V and 2 from J, leaving 13 bases between them. The CDR3 DNA follows: TGTGCCAGCAGGCCCCCGGCTATCAACTATGGCTACACCTTC. This gives the protein CASRPPAINYGYTF.

This clonotype has at least ten counts. This chain connects TRBV28 to TRBJ1-2; no clear D gene. This CDR3 has 13 amino acids. The germline V gene has CDR1 MDHEN and CDR2 SYDVKM. V lost 7 bases to trimming and J lost 8 bases, with 17 bases between them. CDR3 nucleotides: TGTGCCAGCATCTACCAATGGGGATCCGGCTACACCTTC. Amino acids: CASIYQWGSGYTF.

This clonotype was found many times. Here the CDR3 DNA reads TGTGCCAGCAGCTTAGTGCCACTAGCAGGGGACAATGAGCAGTTCTTC. It specifies CASSLVPLAGDNEQFF. The gene calls are TRBV7-2 and TRBJ2-1; D may match TRBD1 or TRBD2 (6 bases each). V was clipped by 1 base and J by 5 bases, with 15 bases between them. CDR3 length: 16 amino acids. Germline V gene lookup returns CDR1 SGHTA and CDR2 FQGNSA.

The genes are TRBV25-1 and TRBJ2-7; D gene unclear. V lost 6 bases to trimming and J lost 5 bases, with 17 bases between them. The CDR3 runs to 14 residues. Germline V gene lookup returns CDR1 MGHDK and CDR2 SYGVNS. This CDR3 reads CASSVGLGMNEQYF. CDR3 nucleotide sequence: TGTGCCAGCAGCGTTGGGCTGGGGATGAACGAGCAGTACTTC.

On this clonotype: A much larger clone differs by one base, so this may be a read error. The chain uses TRBV4-1 and TRBJ1-2; perhaps TRBD1 as D (5 bases). The V gene lost 3 bases and the J gene lost 12 bases, with 20 bases spanning the gap. The CDR3 is made up of 14 amino acids. Germline V gene data show CDR1 as MGHRA and CDR2 as YSYEKL. The CDR3 DNA sequence: TGCGCCAGCAGCCAGGAGGGACTGTGGTCCGGCGACACCTTC. Protein product: CASSQEGLWSGDTF.

This clonotype was found many times. The V call is TRBV29-1, the J call TRBJ2-1; 9 bases align to TRBD2. The germline gives CDR1 SQVTM, CDR2 ANQGSEA. V dropped 1 base and J dropped 9; count of bases not matched to a gene: 19. This CDR3 spans 18 amino acids. The CDR3 bases are TGCAGCGTTGAAGGTCCTCTGGGCGGGAGGGTATCTCGGGGTGAGCAGTTCTTC. Its translation: CSVEGPLGGRVSRGEQFF.

This clonotype was found many times. The rearrangement joins TRBV12-3 or TRBV12-4 to TRBJ2-7; D uncertain. This CDR3 contains 12 residues. Trimming removed 3 bases at V and 3 bases at J, with 6 bases between. The CDR3 loop reads CASSFQDYEQYF. The CDR3 region has the DNA TGTGCCAGCAGTTTCCAGGACTACGAGCAGTACTTC.

The chain employs TRBV28 and TRBJ2-7; a weak D match, TRBD2 (5 bases). The CDR3 is 16 residues long. V was trimmed by 3 bases and J by 1 base, leaving 16 bases between them. Germline loops: CDR1 MDHEN, CDR2 SYDVKM. The CDR3: CASSFSVTRRSYEQYF. Written as DNA, the CDR3 is TGTGCCAGCAGTTTTTCCGTCACCAGGAGGTCCTACGAGCAGTACTTC.

This clonotype was counted a few times. The V and J genes are TRBV6-1 and TRBJ2-4; TRBD1 matches at 8 bases. V trimming: 7 bases; J trimming: 7 bases; junction bases outside the gene matches: 9. The germline V gene encodes CDR1 MNHNS and CDR2 SASEGT. This CDR3 is 14 amino acids long. For the CDR3, the DNA is TGTGCCAGCACCATGACAGGGGCCTTGAACATTCAGTACTTC. Translation gives CASTMTGALNIQYF.

This clonotype has a handful of counts. This chain joins TRBV14 and TRBJ1-4, with 7 nucleotides matching TRBD1. V gave up 8 bases and J gave up 6 bases; unmatched junction bases: 6. The CDR3 extends over 13 amino acids. The germline CDR1 and CDR2 sequences are SGHDN and FVKESK. The DNA of the CDR3 is TGTGCCAGCCAACGGGACAGTCATGAAAAACTGTTTTTT. Translation gives CASQRDSHEKLFF.

For this clonotype: A read error may explain this, as a much larger clone is one base away. V is TRBV5-5 and J is TRBJ2-7; the D is unclear. This CDR3 is built from 14 residues. Germline CDR1 is SGHKS and CDR2 is YYEKEE (reference sequence). CDR3 in amino acids: CASSWRDISYEQHF. The CDR3 DNA reads TGTGCCAGCAGCTGGAGAGACATCTCCTACGAGCAGCACTTC.